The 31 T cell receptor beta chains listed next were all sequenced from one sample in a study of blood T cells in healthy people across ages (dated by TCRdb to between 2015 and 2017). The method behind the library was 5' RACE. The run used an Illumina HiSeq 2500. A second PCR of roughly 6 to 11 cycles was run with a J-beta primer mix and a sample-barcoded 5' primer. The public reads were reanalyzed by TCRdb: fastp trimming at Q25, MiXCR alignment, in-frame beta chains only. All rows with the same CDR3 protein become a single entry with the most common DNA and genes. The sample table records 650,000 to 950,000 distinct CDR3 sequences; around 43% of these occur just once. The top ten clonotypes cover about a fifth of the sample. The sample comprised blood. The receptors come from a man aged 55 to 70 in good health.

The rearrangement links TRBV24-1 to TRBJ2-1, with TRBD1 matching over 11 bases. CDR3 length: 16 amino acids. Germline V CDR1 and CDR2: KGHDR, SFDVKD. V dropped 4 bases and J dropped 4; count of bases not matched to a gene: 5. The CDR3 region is CATSDGTGGVYNEQFF. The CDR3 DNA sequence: TGTGCCACCAGTGACGGGACAGGGGGGGTATACAATGAGCAGTTCTTC.

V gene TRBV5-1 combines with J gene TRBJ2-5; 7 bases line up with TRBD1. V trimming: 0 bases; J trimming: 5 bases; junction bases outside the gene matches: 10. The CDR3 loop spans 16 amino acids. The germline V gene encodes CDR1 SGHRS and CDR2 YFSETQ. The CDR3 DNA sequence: TGCGCCAGCAGCTTGGCAGGACAGGAAATTGGGGAGACCCAGTACTTC. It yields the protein CASSLAGQEIGETQYF.

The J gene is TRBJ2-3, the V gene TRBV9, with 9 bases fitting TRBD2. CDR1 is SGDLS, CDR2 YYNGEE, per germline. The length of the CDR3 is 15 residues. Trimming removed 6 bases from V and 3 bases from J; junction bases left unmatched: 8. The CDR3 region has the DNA TGTGCCAGCACCGAAGGAGCGGGGGGAACAGATACGCAGTATTTT. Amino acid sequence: CASTEGAGGTDTQYF. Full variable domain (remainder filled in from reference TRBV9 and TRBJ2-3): DSGVTQTPKHLITATGQRVTLRCSPRSGDLSVYWYQQSLDQGLQFLIQYYNGEERAKGNILERFSAQQFPDLHSELNLSSLELGDSALYFCASTEGAGGTDTQYFGPGTRLTVL.

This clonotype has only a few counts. The CDR3 spells CASSSAGGEGKNIQYF. The CDR3 coding sequence is TGTGCCAGCAGTTCCGCAGGGGGGGAGGGCAAAAACATTCAGTACTTC. This chain connects TRBV6-5 to TRBJ2-4; D could derive from TRBD1 or TRBD2 (7 bases each). V lost 4 bases and J lost 3, with 16 bases in between. This CDR3 spans 16 amino acids. Germline CDR1 and CDR2: MNHEY and SVGAGI.

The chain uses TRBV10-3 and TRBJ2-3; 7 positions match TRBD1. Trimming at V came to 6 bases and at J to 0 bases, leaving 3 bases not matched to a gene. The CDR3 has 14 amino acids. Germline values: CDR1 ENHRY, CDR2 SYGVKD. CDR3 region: CAIRRGQSTDTQYF. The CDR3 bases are TGTGCCATCAGAAGGGGACAGAGCACAGATACGCAGTATTTT.

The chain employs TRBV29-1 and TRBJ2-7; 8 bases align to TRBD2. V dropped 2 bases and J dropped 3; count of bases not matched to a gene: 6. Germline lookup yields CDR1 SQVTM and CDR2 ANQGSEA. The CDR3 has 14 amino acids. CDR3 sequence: CSVESGGGIYEQYF. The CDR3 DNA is TGCAGCGTTGAATCGGGCGGGGGGATCTACGAGCAGTACTTC.

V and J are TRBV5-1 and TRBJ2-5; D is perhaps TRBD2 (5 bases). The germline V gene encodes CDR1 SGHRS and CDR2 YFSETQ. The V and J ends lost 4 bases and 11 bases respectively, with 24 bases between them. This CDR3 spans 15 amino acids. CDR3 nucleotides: TGCGCCAGCAGCGTATCCGGGAATTCCCACAATGAGCAGTACTTC. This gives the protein CASSVSGNSHNEQYF.

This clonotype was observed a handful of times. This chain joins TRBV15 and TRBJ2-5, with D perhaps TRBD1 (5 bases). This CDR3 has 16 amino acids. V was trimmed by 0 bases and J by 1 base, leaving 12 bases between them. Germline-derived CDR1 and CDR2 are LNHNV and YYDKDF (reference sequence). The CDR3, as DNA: TGTGCCACCAGCAGAGATTCGTTTGGGGCCCAAGAGACCCAGTACTTC. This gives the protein CATSRDSFGAQETQYF. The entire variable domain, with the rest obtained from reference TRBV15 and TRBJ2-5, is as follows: DAMVIQNPRYQVTQFGKPVTLSCSQTLNHNVMYWYQQKSSQAPKLLFHYYDKDFNNEADTPDNFQSRRPNTSFCFLDIRSPGLGDTAMYLCATSRDSFGAQETQYFGPGTRLLVL.

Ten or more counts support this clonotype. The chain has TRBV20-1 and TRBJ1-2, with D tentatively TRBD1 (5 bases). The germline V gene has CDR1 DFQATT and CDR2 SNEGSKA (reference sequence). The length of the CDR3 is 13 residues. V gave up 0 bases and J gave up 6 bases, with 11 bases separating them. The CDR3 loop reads CSARDSGIHGYTF. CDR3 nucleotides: TGCAGTGCTAGAGATTCAGGGATCCATGGCTACACCTTC.

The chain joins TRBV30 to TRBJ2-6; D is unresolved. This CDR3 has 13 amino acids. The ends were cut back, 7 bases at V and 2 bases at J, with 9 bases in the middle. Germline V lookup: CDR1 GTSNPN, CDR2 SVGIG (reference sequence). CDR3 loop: CASFPPGANVLTF. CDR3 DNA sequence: TGTGCCTCGTTCCCCCCTGGGGCCAACGTCCTGACTTTC.

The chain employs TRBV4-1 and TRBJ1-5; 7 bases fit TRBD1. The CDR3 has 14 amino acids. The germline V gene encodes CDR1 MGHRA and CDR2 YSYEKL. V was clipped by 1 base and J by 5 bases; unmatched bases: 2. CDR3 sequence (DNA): TGCGCCAGCAGCCAAGCAGACAGGGATCAGCCCCAGCATTTT. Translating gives CASSQADRDQPQHF.

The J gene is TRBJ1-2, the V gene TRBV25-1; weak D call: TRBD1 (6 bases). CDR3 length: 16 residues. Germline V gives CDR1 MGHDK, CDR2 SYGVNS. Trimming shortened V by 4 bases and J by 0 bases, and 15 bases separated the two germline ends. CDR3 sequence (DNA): TGTGCCAGCAGTGTAGACAGGCGAGATACTAACTATGGCTACACCTTC. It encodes CASSVDRRDTNYGYTF.

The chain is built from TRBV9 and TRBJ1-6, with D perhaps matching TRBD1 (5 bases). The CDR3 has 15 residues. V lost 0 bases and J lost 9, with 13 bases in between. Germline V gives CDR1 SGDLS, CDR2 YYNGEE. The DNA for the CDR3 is TGTGCCAGCAGCGTAGACAGCGGGGGGGGTTCACCCCTCCACTTT. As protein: CASSVDSGGGSPLHF. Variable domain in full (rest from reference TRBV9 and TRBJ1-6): DSGVTQTPKHLITATGQRVTLRCSPRSGDLSVYWYQQSLDQGLQFLIQYYNGEERAKGNILERFSAQQFPDLHSELNLSSLELGDSALYFCASSVDSGGGSPLHFGNGTRLTVT.

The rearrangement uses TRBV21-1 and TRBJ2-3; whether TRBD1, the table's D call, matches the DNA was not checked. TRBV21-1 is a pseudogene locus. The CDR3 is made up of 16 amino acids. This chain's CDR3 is CATTVGGRGGTDTQYF. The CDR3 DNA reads TGTGCCACCACGGTTGGGGGGCGGGGGGGCACAGATACGCAGTATTTT.

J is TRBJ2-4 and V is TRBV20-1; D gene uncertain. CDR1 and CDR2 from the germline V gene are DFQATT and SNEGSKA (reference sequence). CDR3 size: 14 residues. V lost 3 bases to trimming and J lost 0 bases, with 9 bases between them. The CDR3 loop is CSARDLLAKNIQYF. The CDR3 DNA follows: TGCAGTGCTAGGGATCTTCTAGCCAAAAACATTCAGTACTTC.

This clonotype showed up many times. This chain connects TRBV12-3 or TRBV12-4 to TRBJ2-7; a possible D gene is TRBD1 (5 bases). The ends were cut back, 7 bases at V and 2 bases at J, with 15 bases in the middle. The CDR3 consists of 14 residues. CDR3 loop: CASMKRQLPYEQYF. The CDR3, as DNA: TGTGCCAGCATGAAGCGACAGTTGCCCTACGAGCAGTACTTC.

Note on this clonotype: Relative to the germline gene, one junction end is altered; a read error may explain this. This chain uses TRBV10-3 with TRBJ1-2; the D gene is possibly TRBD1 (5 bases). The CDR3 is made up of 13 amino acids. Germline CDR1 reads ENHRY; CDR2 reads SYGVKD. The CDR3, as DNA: TGTGCCATCACGGGGGGATTGAACTATAGCTACACCTTC. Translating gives CAITGGLNYSYTF.

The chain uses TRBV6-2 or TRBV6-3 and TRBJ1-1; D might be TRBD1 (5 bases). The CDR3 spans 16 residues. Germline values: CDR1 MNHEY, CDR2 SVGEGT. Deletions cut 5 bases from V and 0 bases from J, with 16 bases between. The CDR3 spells CASSPRGGRLNTEAFF. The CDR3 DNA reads TGTGCCAGCAGTCCCCGCGGGGGGAGGCTGAACACTGAAGCTTTCTTT.

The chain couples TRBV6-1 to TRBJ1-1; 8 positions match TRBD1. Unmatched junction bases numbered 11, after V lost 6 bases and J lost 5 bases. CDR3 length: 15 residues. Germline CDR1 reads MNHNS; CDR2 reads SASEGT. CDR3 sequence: CASRRQGPRVTEAFF. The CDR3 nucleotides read TGTGCCAGCAGAAGACAGGGGCCCAGGGTTACTGAAGCTTTCTTT.

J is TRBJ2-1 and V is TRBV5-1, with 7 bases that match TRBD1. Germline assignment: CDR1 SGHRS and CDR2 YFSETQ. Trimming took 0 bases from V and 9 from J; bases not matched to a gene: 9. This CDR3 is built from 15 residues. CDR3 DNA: TGCGCCAGCAGCTTGGGCACCCCGACAGGGTCTGAGCAGTTCTTC. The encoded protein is CASSLGTPTGSEQFF.

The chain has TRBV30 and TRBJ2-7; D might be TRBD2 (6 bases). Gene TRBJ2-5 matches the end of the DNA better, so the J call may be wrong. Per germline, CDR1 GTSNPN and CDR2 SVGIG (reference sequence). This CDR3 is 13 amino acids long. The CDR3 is CAWSKMGGETQYF. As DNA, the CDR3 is TGTGCCTGGAGTAAGATGGGAGGAGAGACCCAGTACTTC.

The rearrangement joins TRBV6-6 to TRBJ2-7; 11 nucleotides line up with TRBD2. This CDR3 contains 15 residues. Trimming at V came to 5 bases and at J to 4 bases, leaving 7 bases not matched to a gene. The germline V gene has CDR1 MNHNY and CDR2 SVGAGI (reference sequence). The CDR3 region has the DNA TGTGCCAGCAGTCATAGCGGGGGGGATTTATACGAGCAGTACTTC. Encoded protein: CASSHSGGDLYEQYF.

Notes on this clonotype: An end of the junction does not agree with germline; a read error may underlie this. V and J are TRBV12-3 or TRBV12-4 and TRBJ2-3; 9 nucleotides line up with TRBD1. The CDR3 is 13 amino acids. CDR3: CASSLGTGDTQYF. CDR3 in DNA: TGTGCCAGCAGCTTAGGGACAGGGGATACGCAGTATTTT.

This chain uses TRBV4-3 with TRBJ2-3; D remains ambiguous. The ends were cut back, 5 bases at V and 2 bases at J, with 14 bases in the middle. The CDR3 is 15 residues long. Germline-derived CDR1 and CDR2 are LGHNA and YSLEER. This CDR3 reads CASSSPKGNTDTQYF. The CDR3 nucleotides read TGCGCCAGCAGCAGTCCAAAGGGAAACACAGATACGCAGTATTTT.

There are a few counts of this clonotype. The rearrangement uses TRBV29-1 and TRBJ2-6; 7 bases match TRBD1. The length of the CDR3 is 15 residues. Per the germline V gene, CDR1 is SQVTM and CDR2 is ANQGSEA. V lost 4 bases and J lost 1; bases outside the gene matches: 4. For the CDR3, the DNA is TGCAGCGTTGGGACAGGTGCATCTGGGGCCAACGTCCTGACTTTC. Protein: CSVGTGASGANVLTF.

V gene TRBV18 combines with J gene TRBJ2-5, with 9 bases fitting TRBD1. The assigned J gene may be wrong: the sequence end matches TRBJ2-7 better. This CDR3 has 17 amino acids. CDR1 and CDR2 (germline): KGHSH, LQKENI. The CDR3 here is CASSLLTGGAGVSEQYF. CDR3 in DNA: TGTGCCAGCTCACTGCTAACAGGGGGCGCGGGCGTCAGCGAGCAGTACTTC.

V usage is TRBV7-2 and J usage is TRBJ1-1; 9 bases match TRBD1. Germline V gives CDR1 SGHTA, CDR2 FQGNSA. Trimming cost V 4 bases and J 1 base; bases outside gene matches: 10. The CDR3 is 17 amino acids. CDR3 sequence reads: CASSSGKGQGPNTEAFF. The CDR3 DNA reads TGTGCCAGCAGCTCTGGGAAGGGACAGGGACCGAACACTGAAGCTTTCTTT.

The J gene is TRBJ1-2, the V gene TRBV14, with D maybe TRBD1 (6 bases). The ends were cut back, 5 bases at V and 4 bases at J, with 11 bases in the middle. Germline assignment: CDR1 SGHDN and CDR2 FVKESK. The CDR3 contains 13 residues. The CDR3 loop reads CASSGGAVYGYTF. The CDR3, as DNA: TGTGCCAGCAGCGGGGGGGCAGTCTATGGCTACACCTTC.

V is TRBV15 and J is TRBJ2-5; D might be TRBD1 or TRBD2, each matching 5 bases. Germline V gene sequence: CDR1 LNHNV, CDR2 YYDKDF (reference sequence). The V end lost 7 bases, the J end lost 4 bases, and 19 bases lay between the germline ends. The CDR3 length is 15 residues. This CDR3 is CATTLNPGTRETQYF. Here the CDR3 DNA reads TGTGCCACCACCCTCAACCCCGGGACCCGAGAGACCCAGTACTTC.

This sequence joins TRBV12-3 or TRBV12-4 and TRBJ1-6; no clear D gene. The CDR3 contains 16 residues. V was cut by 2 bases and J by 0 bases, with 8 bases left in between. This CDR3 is CASSLSVTSYNSPLHF. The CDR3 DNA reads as TGTGCCAGCAGTTTATCTGTAACCTCCTATAATTCACCCCTCCACTTT.

The CDR3 DNA reads as TGTGCCAGTGTTAGCGGACCGCACTCCTACAATGAGCAGTTCTTC. It codes for CASVSGPHSYNEQFF. The gene calls are TRBV7-2 and TRBJ2-1; D may be TRBD2 (6 bases). Trimming removed 9 bases from V and 0 bases from J, with 15 bases in between. The CDR3 consists of 15 residues. Germline V lookup: CDR1 SGHTA, CDR2 FQGNSA.